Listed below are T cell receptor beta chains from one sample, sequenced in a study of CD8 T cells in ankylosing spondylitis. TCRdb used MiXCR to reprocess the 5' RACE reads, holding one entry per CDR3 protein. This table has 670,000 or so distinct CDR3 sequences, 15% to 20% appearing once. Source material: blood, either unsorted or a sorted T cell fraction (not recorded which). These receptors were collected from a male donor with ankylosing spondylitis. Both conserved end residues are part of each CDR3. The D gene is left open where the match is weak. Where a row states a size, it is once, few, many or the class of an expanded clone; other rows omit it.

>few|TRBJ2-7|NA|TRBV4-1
TGCGCCAGCAGCCAACCCCTAGCAGGGCTGCGCAACGAGCAGTACTTC
CASSQPLAGLRNEQYF
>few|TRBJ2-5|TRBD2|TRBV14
TGTGCCAGCAGCCTTCCAGGTGGACTAGCGGGGGGAAGTGGAGAGACCCAGTACTTC
CASSLPGGLAGGSGETQYF
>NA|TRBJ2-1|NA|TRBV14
TGTGCCAGCAGCCCGACGGGATGGGTGTCTTACAATGAGCAGTTCTTC
CASSPTGWVSYNEQFF
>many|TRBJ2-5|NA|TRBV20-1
TGCAGTGCTAGGAAAAACGGGCTCCACCAAGAGACCCAGTACTTC
CSARKNGLHQETQYF
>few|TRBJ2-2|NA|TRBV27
TGTGCCAGCAGTTCCCGGGGGACGGACACCGGGGAGCTGTTTTTT
CASSSRGTDTGELFF
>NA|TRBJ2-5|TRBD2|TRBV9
TGTGCCAGCAGCGTAGCTGGTGCGGGAGTGGAGACCCAGTACTTC
CASSVAGAGVETQYF
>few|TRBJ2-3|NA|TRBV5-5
TGTGCCAGCAGCTTGATACCCGCGGCCACAGATACGCAGTATTTT
CASSLIPAATDTQYF
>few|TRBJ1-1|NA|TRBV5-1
TGCGCCAGCGGAGGGTCGAACACTGAAGCTTTCTTT
CASGGSNTEAFF
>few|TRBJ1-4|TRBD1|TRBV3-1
TGTGCCAGCAGCCAAGGGACAGGGGGCAAGGAAAAACTGTTTTTT
CASSQGTGGKEKLFF
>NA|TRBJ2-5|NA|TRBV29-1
TGCAGCGTGAGGACCCAGTACCAAGAGACCCAGTACTTC
CSVRTQYQETQYF
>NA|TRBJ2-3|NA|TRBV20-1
TGCAGTGCTAGATTCCTAGAATCCGCAGATACGCAGTATTTT
CSARFLESADTQYF
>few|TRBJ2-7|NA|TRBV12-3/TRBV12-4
TGTGCCAGCAGTATGGGAATTGGCGGAGCCTACGAGCAGTACTTC
CASSMGIGGAYEQYF
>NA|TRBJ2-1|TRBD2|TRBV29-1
TGCAGCGTTGAAAGCGGGACGACTCTCTGGGATGAGCAGTTCTTC
CSVESGTTLWDEQFF
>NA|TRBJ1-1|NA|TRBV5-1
TGCGCCAGCAGCTTGGTCGTAGGGCAAACTGAAGCTTTCTTT
CASSLVVGQTEAFF
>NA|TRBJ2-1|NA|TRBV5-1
TGCGCCAGCAATAGGGAGGGGGCCAATGAGCAGTTCTTC
CASNREGANEQFF
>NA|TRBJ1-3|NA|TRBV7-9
TGTGCCAGCAGCACTCAGACAGGACCCTCTGGAAACACCATATATTTT
CASSTQTGPSGNTIYF
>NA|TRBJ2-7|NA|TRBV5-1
TGCGCCAGCAGCTTTCTAGGTCCCTTAGGCTACGAGCAGTACTTC
CASSFLGPLGYEQYF
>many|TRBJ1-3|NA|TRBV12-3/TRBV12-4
TGTGCCAGCAGTTCAGGAGGGAGGGACTCTGGAAACACCATATATTTT
CASSSGGRDSGNTIYF
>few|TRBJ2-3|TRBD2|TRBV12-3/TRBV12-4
TGTGCCAGCAGTGCCACGGGAGGGGCCTTGGCAGATACGCAGTATTTT
CASSATGGALADTQYF
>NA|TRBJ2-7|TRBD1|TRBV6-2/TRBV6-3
TGTGCCAGCAGACCCGACAGGGCTTCCCCCTACGAGCAGTACTTC
CASRPDRASPYEQYF
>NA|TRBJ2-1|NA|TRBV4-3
TGCGCCAGCAGCCCCCGGCGGGACTCCTACAATGAGCAGTTCTTC
CASSPRRDSYNEQFF
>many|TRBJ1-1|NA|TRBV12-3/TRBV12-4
TGTGCCAGCAGTTTAGCGCCGAAGGGGACGAACACTGAAGCTTTCTTT
CASSLAPKGTNTEAFF
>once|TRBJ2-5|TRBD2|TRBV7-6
TGTGCCAGCAGCTTAGAAGGCGGCGGGCGGGGGGAGACCCAGTACTTC
CASSLEGGGRGETQYF
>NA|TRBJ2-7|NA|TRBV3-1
TGTGCCAGCAGCCAAGATCTGTGGGGCTACGAGCAGTACTTC
CASSQDLWGYEQYF
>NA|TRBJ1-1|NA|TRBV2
TGTGCCAGCAGTCCCGACGGGTCGAACACTGAAGCTTTCTTT
CASSPDGSNTEAFF
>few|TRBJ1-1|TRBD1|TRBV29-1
TGCAGCGTTGAATCCCGGACAGGGGACACTGAAGCTTTCTTT
CSVESRTGDTEAFF
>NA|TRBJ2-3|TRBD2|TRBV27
TGTGCCAGCGGACTAGCGGGGGCCCAGGCTGCGCTGACATATACGCAGTATTTT
CASGLAGAQAALTYTQYF
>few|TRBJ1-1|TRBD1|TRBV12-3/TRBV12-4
TGTGCCAGCAGTTTGATCAGGGGGCAGGGGACTGAAGCTTTCTTT
CASSLIRGQGTEAFF
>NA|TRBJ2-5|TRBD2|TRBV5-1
TGCGCCAGCAGCTTGGAGCGGGGGACGTGGGAGACCCAGTACTTC
CASSLERGTWETQYF
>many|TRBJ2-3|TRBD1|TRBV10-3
TGTGCCATCAGGGGACAGCCTGGGTCCCAGCAGTATTTT
CAIRGQPGSQQYF
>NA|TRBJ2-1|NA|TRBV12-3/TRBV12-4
TGTGCCAGCTCAACTACTGACCAGAATGAGCAGTTCTTC
CASSTTDQNEQFF
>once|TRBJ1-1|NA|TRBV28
TGTGCCAGCAGTTCTAATAGGAGGGTTTCTGAAGCTTTCTTT
CASSSNRRVSEAFF
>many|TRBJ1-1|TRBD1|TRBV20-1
TGCAGTGCTAGAGATGTGGGCAGGGGGCTGACTGAAGCTTTCTTT
CSARDVGRGLTEAFF
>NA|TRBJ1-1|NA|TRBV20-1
TGCAGTGCTAGAGGCCTATTAGTGGAAGCTTTCTTT
CSARGLLVEAFF
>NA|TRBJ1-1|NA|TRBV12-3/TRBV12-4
TGTGCCAGCAGTTCGGGGTTGAACTTAATGAACACTGAAGCTTTCTTT
CASSSGLNLMNTEAFF
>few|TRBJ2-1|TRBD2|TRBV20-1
TGCAGTGCTTTGACTAGCGGACTATACAATGAGCAGTTCTTC
CSALTSGLYNEQFF
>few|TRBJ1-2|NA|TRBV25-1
TGTGCCAGCAGATTAGATTCTGGCTACACCTTC
CASRLDSGYTF
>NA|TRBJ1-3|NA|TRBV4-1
TGCGCCAGCAGCCAAGACTCAGTTTACTCTGGAAACACCATATATTTT
CASSQDSVYSGNTIYF
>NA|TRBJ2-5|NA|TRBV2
TGTGCCAGCCGCCGACCGGGAAAAGAGACCCAGTACTTC
CASRRPGKETQYF
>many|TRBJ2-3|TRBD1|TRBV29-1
TGCAGCGGAGGGACAGCCGCCAGCACAGATACGCAGTATTTT
CSGGTAASTDTQYF
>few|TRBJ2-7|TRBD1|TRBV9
TGTGCCAGCAGCTCCCCCGGACAGGGGGCTGGCGAGCAGTACTTC
CASSSPGQGAGEQYF
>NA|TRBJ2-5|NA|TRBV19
TGTGCCAGTAGTATGGGTAGCCGTCCACCTGAGACCCAGTACTTC
CASSMGSRPPETQYF